This T cell receptor beta chain was recorded in a study of T cells in Graves' hyperthyroidism and ophthalmopathy (dated by TCRdb to between 2018 and 2020). Background on the whole study: Peripheral blood samples were taken at the time of initial diagnosis, prior to any treatment. To identify TCR V-J signatures that set the groups apart, the researchers used a discovery cohort of approximately 98 patients, made up of under 50 with Graves' ophthalmopathy and some 56 with stable Graves' hyperthyroidism. Prospective prediction of ophthalmopathy was tested in an independent validation cohort consisting of 18 hyperthyroidism patients and 15 or so patients who later progressed to ophthalmopathy. The roughly 94 discovery patients were randomly split 7:3 into training and test sets. The study also compared thyroid tissue and blood T-cell repertoires from about six Graves' hyperthyroidism patients. After sampling, hyperthyroidism patients received methimazole starting at 30 mg daily, and ophthalmopathy patients received high-dose intravenous methylprednisolone. TCR Vbeta CDR3 sequencing of approximately 140 peripheral blood samples (43 ophthalmopathy, roughly 72 hyperthyroidism and around 17 progressor patients) is reported in the paper. Study-level results and caveats: Most expanded thyroid clonotypes (frequency above 0.001) were also detected in blood, suggesting blood repertoires may reflect thyroid immune responses. Sample size was not statistically predetermined, and blinding of investigators to group allocation was not performed. A model built on a 13 V-J signature distinguished ophthalmopathy from stable hyperthyroidism, reaching 87.88% sensitivity and 81.08% specificity in cross-validation and 80%/75% in testing. In validation, the model predicted progression to ophthalmopathy a median of roughly 6.1 months before onset, with about 64% sensitivity and 72.22% specificity.

Amplification of TCR beta CDR3 regions was carried out from RNA transcripts. The first round of RT-PCR for the TCR CDR3 was performed with the HTBI primer set and the Qiagen OneStep RT-PCR kit. Libraries were constructed in a second round of multiplex PCR, after which size selection and purification were performed. Libraries were sequenced paired-end with 100 bp reads on an Illumina HiSeq2000. The study's own analysis went as follows. SOAPnuke was used to process the raw data, removing reads that contained adapters or uncalled bases, had a mean Phred below 15, or lacked an exact match to the constant primer or identifier. COPE v1.2.5 was used to merge the high-quality paired reads, and each unique nucleotide sequence was defined as a clonotype. MiTCR v1.1 was used to align clonotypes to the IMGT TRBV, TRBD and TRBJ reference segments. Only V-J combinations with frequency above 0.0001, covering 99% to 99.2% of repertoires, were analysed. The TCS score was defined as the ratio of F50 (clonal expansion) to E x V (chaos), calculated using BLOSUM62-based TCRdist between CDR3 peptides within each V-J. Welch's t-statistics and random forest reduced roughly 500 V-J features to 10 to 15, which were used in a naive Bayes classifier (R e1071). TCRdb itself trimmed the public reads at Q25 with fastp, ran MiXCR and retained productive beta chains. Identical CDR3 proteins give one entry, which carries the most common genes and DNA. The V and J calls and clone size come from TCRdb's table, not from the authors' own analysis. This sample holds 690,000 or so distinct CDR3 sequences; approximately 18% were observed only once. The top ten constitute around 17% of the sample.

Hyperthyroidism patients were aged 18 to 65 years and newly diagnosed, with disease duration of less than 2 months. Exclusion was applied to patients with uncontrolled infections, other autoimmune diseases, pregnancy or lactation. Diagnoses relied on clinical symptoms, serum thyroxine and TRAb, thyroid ultrasound and orbital computed tomography. Blood from progressor patients was collected at the time of first diagnosis with hyperthyroidism, before any ophthalmopathy symptoms had appeared. PBMCs were separated from approximately 10 ml of fresh peripheral blood using Ficoll-Paque density gradient centrifugation. Progressor patients were initially diagnosed with Graves' hyperthyroidism and developed ophthalmopathy during follow-up. Total RNA was extracted with Trizol reagent, and quality was checked on an Agilent 2100 Bioanalyzer. V loses 4 bases at its end and J loses 3 bases; junction bases beyond the gene matches: 5. Looking up the germline V gene (reference sequence) yields CDR1 GTSNPN and CDR2 SVGIG. The cysteine opens and the phenylalanine closes a CDR3 of 14 amino acids. The retained sequence is limited to the CDR3, 42 bases, with the frame set at the first base.

This clonotype has at least ten counts. Its specific antigen is unknown. No base quality values were provided; no much bigger clone lies one nucleotide off. This TCR derives from a woman in her forties or fifties with Graves' hyperthyroidism that later progressed to Graves' ophthalmopathy. Rearrangement joined TRBV30 to TRBJ1-5, with 8 bases aligning to TRBD1. Sequencing was carried out using blood. The nucleotide sequence reads as follows: TGTGCCTGGACCCGGACAGGGCTCAATCAGCCCCAGCATTTT. Its amino acids are CAWTRTGLNQPQHF.